Each of the 14 T cell receptor beta chains below was sequenced from the same sample in a study of blood T cells in healthy people across ages. Primers used in a second PCR of roughly 6 to 11 cycles were a sample-barcoded 5' primer and a J-beta primer mix. TCRdb processed the 5' RACE reads anew with MiXCR; each CDR3 protein has one entry. The data show around 1,100,000 distinct CDR3 sequences, with 30% to 40% seen just once and about an eighth held by the top ten. Sequenced: blood. The receptors stem from a man between 18 and 29 years old in good health.

The chain carries TRBV2 and TRBJ1-1, with a weak D call TRBD1 (5 bases). Looked up from germline, CDR1 is SNHLY and CDR2 is FYNNEI. The V end was cut by 7 bases, the J end by 8 bases, with 11 bases between. The CDR3 has 11 amino acids. This CDR3 is CASNRDPEAFF. CDR3 coding DNA: TGTGCCAGCAATCGGGACCCCGAAGCTTTCTTT.

The chain recombines TRBV20-1 with TRBJ1-1; D possibly corresponds to TRBD1 (5 bases). In germline, CDR1 is DFQATT, CDR2 SNEGSKA (reference sequence). Trimming took off 3 bases at V and 0 bases at J, with 11 bases between the two ends. The CDR3 is 14 amino acids. CDR3 sequence reads: CSASRRGMNTEAFF. The DNA for the CDR3 is TGCAGTGCTAGTCGTCGGGGGATGAACACTGAAGCTTTCTTT.

The chain uses TRBV4-3 and TRBJ1-2; perhaps TRBD1 as D (6 bases). This CDR3 contains 15 residues. CDR1 LGHNA and CDR2 YSLEER come from the germline V gene. V was cut by 0 bases and J by 6 bases, with 14 bases left in between. In DNA, the CDR3 is TGCGCCAGCAGCCAAGATATCTCGGAGGGGGATGGCTACACCTTC. It encodes CASSQDISEGDGYTF.

The sample holds a few counts of this clonotype. The rearrangement uses TRBV3-1 and TRBJ1-2; D is possibly TRBD1 (6 bases). V was clipped by 3 bases and J by 6 bases, with 11 bases between them. The CDR3 is 13 residues long. Germline V gene lookup returns CDR1 LGHDT and CDR2 YNNKEL (reference sequence). The CDR3 coding sequence is TGTGCCAGCAGCCACAGGGGAGAGGATGGCTACACCTTC. This translates into CASSHRGEDGYTF.

This clonotype was seen more than once but under ten times. The CDR3 spells CATSDPTRVQETQYF. The CDR3 bases are TGTGCCACCAGTGACCCCACTAGAGTTCAAGAGACCCAGTACTTC. The chain recombines TRBV24-1 with TRBJ2-5, with D perhaps TRBD2 (5 bases). Germline-derived CDR1 and CDR2 are KGHDR and SFDVKD. The CDR3 spans 15 residues. V lost 4 bases and J lost 2, with 13 bases in between.

The chain combines TRBV28 with TRBJ1-1; tentatively, D is TRBD1 (5 bases). CDR3 length: 15 residues. V was pared by 4 bases and J by 3 bases, with 15 bases between. CDR1 and CDR2 (germline): MDHEN, SYDVKM. The CDR3 sequence is CASSSQGSGDTEAFF. Written as DNA, the CDR3 is TGTGCCAGCAGTTCCCAGGGTAGTGGGGACACTGAAGCTTTCTTT.

A few counts support this clonotype. This chain links TRBV11-2 with TRBJ1-2; the D is unclear. V dropped 7 bases and J dropped 1 base, with 10 bases sitting between them. The CDR3 totals 13 residues. CDR1 is SGHAT and CDR2 is FQNNGV in the germline V gene. CDR3 in amino acids: CASTSSGNYGYTF. DNA of the CDR3: TGTGCCAGCACCTCTTCCGGTAACTATGGCTACACCTTC.

This chain connects TRBV12-3 or TRBV12-4 to TRBJ2-1; 9 nucleotides align to TRBD2. V dropped 6 bases and J dropped 4; count of bases not matched to a gene: 4. This CDR3 region has 14 residues. CDR3 nucleotides: TGTGCCAGCAGGGTAGCGGGGGATTACAATGAGCAGTTCTTC. Translating gives CASRVAGDYNEQFF.

This clonotype was recorded a few times. The chain is built from TRBV2 and TRBJ1-2; D is uncertain. CDR1 is SNHLY, CDR2 FYNNEI, per germline. The CDR3 consists of 14 residues. V was pared by 0 bases and J by 7 bases, with 12 bases between. CDR3 protein: CASSEAGSILGYTF. The CDR3 coding sequence is TGTGCCAGCAGTGAAGCGGGCAGTATTCTTGGCTACACCTTC.

This chain links TRBV11-2 with TRBJ2-1; D gene uncertain. This CDR3 comprises 17 residues. The germline V gene encodes CDR1 SGHAT and CDR2 FQNNGV. The V end lost 6 bases, the J end lost 5 bases, and 23 bases lay between the germline ends. The CDR3 region has the DNA TGTGCCAGCAGTAGGACGAGTTTGACGGTATTCAACAATGAGCAGTTCTTC. It translates to CASSRTSLTVFNNEQFF.

This chain connects TRBV12-5 to TRBJ1-1, with TRBD1 matching over 9 bases. The length of the CDR3 is 11 residues. From germline, CDR1 is LGHNT and CDR2 FRNRAP. The CDR3, as DNA: TGTGCACCGACAGGGGGAATTGGAGCTTTCTTT. It is translated as CAPTGGIGAFF.

This chain uses TRBV6-5 with TRBJ1-1; maybe TRBD1 (5 bases). This CDR3 region has 15 residues. Germline CDR1 is MNHEY and CDR2 is SVGAGI. The V end lost 4 bases, the J end lost 8 bases, and 20 bases lay between the germline ends. The CDR3 DNA follows: TGTGCCAGCAGTTCCCTCGGTGGGGGGAGCACCGAAGCTTTCTTT. Amino acid sequence: CASSSLGGGSTEAFF.

The chain employs TRBV20-1 and TRBJ1-6; D ambiguous. This CDR3 has 13 residues. V lost 4 bases and J lost 7, with 11 bases in between. The germline V gene has CDR1 DFQATT and CDR2 SNEGSKA (reference sequence). CDR3 coding DNA: TGCAGTGCTATCAGCGGGGTCAATTCACCCCTCCACTTT. Translating it yields CSAISGVNSPLHF.

The CDR3 loop reads CASSTTDISEAFF. The CDR3 DNA reads TGTGCCAGCAGCACGACGGACATCTCTGAAGCTTTCTTT. The chain is built from TRBV9 and TRBJ1-1; weak D call: TRBD1 (5 bases). V was clipped by 4 bases and J by 6 bases, with 13 bases between them. The CDR3 sequence is 13 residues long. The germline V gene has CDR1 SGDLS and CDR2 YYNGEE.